This T cell receptor (beta chain) is drawn from a study of cytomegalovirus exposure and HLA in healthy donors. Study conclusions and caveats: Most TCR beta V segments were productive about 90% or about 30% of the time in an earlier analysis. Later on, an analysis found that several of the most significant clusters appeared to be linked to common viral pathogens, which included parvovirus B19. Later genetic work tied a missense DCLRE1C variant to beta-chain V and J trimming. Prediction of most subjects' HLA-A and HLA-B alleles by TCR beta sequences was reportedly accurate.

This clone was observed a few times. The antigen remains undetermined. Trimming at V came to 4 bases and at J to 5 bases, leaving 10 bases not matched to a gene. This CDR3 comprises 16 residues. Germline-derived CDR1 and CDR2 are MNHNS and SASEGT. The study ran its PCR with 60 Vbeta and 13 Jbeta primers. Method: immunoSEQ multiplex PCR; TCRdb's copy keeps in-frame clones and lacks some. Of 130,000 to 150,000 clones detected, around 80% appear once; the ten largest clones hold less than 15%. The receptor's source is a middle-aged man in good health and CMV-seropositive. V is TRBV6-1 and J is TRBJ2-1; 8 bases agree with TRBD2. Input material: PBMCs. CDR3 bases: TGTGCCAGCAGTGGGGTAGGGACTAGAGGGCACAATGAGCAGTTCTTC. Protein: CASSGVGTRGHNEQFF.